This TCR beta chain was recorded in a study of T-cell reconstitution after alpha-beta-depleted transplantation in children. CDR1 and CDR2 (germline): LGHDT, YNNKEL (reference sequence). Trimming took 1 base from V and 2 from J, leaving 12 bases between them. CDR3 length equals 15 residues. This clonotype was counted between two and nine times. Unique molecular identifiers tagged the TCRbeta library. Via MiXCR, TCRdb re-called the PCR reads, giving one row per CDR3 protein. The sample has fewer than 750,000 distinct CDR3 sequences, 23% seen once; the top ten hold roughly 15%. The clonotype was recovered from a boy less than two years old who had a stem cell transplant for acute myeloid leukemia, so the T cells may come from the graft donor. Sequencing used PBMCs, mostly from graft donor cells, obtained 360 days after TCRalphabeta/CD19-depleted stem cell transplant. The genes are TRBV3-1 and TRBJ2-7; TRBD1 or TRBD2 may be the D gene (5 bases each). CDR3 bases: TGTGCCAGCAGCCAAGGGCACCGGGGCCCCTACGAGCAGTACGTC. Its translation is CASSQGHRGPYEQYV.